This T cell receptor (beta chain) was identified during a study of Ad26.COV2.S vaccination and SARS-CoV-2 variants. Study overall: In the study, Ad26.COV2.S was injected intramuscularly once, or twice 56 days apart.

As to this clone: Its antigen remains unknown.

Generated by immunoSEQ multiplex PCR, the TCRdb table keeps only in-frame clones and is missing some. The repertoire holds roughly 450,000 clones, with 75% to 95% as singletons. Whole-study findings and limits: Vaccinated and placebo-treated recipients had similar non-spike TCR breadth.

Described treatment: about 20 received Ad26.COV2.S at low or high dose, single or two shots; roughly 5 received placebo; per-sample allocation not given. Sample collection was performed on day 63 after the first vaccine or placebo injection. V lost 4 bases, J lost 5 bases, and 14 bases lay in between. The CDR3 is made up of 14 amino acids. CDR1 is MNHEY, CDR2 SMNVEV, per germline (reference sequence). This receptor was taken from a person aged 18 to 59 who received the Ad26.COV2.S COVID-19 vaccine or a placebo. This chain uses TRBV27 with TRBJ2-5; no clear D gene. This sample comprised peripheral blood, obtained in a trial of Ad26.COV2.S vaccine versus placebo. DNA of the CDR3: TGTGCCAGCAGTTCCTCTCAACTTAGGGAGACCCAGTACTTC. Encoded protein: CASSSSQLRETQYF.